This is a list of T cell receptor beta chains from one sample in a study of glioma-infiltrating T cells after dendritic cell vaccination. TCRdb's table, derived via immunoSEQ multiplex PCR, lists solely in-frame clones and lacks some. The sample consists of 20,000 or so clones, 79% of them appearing once. The sample was blood, taken before dendritic cell vaccination. Receptors originate from a human donor with glioblastoma. The CDR3 runs from the conserved cysteine through the conserved F or W. D genes are given only for firm matches. Rows may omit the clone size; those that give it use once, few, many or a size class.

v_call: TRBV6-6
j_call: TRBJ2-7
d_call: TRBD2
clone_size: .
cdr3_aa: CASSYTTGLSLEQYF
cdr3_nt: TGTGCCAGCAGTTACACCACGGGACTATCTCTCGAGCAGTACTTC

v_call: TRBV5-6
j_call: TRBJ2-7
d_call: .
clone_size: .
cdr3_aa: CASSLGRSYEQYF
cdr3_nt: TGTGCCAGCAGCTTGGGCCGGTCCTACGAGCAGTACTTC

v_call: TRBV4-3
j_call: TRBJ2-3
d_call: TRBD2
clone_size: .
cdr3_aa: CASSQEASGAYGTDTQYF
cdr3_nt: TGCGCCAGCAGCCAAGAGGCTAGCGGGGCCTATGGCACAGATACGCAGTATTTT

v_call: TRBV10-1
j_call: TRBJ2-7
d_call: .
clone_size: .
cdr3_aa: CASSESGTMYEQYF
cdr3_nt: TGCGCCAGCAGTGAATCCGGGACAATGTACGAGCAGTACTTC

v_call: TRBV5-5
j_call: TRBJ1-1
d_call: TRBD1
clone_size: .
cdr3_aa: CASSYQGGNTEAFF
cdr3_nt: TGTGCCAGCAGTTACCAGGGGGGAAACACTGAAGCTTTCTTT

v_call: TRBV2
j_call: TRBJ2-7
d_call: TRBD1
clone_size: once
cdr3_aa: CASSDIRTGGIYEQYF
cdr3_nt: TGTGCCAGCAGTGATATCCGGACAGGGGGCATCTACGAGCAGTACTTC

v_call: TRBV30
j_call: TRBJ2-3
d_call: TRBD1
clone_size: .
cdr3_aa: CAWSVRGRGRRTDTQYF
cdr3_nt: TGTGCCTGGAGTGTTAGGGGGCGCGGTCGGAGAACAGATACGCAGTATTTT

v_call: TRBV30
j_call: TRBJ1-3
d_call: .
clone_size: .
cdr3_aa: CAWSRQRGNTIYF
cdr3_nt: TGTGCCTGGAGTCGGCAGCGGGGGAACACCATATATTTT

v_call: TRBV28
j_call: TRBJ2-7
d_call: TRBD2
clone_size: .
cdr3_aa: CASSFLSGHPYEQYF
cdr3_nt: TGTGCCAGCAGTTTTCTTAGCGGGCATCCCTACGAGCAGTACTTC

v_call: TRBV15
j_call: TRBJ2-7
d_call: .
clone_size: .
cdr3_aa: CATSREPRMEGLEQYF
cdr3_nt: TGTGCCACCAGCAGAGAACCCAGGATGGAAGGATTAGAGCAGTACTTC

v_call: TRBV18
j_call: TRBJ2-1
d_call: TRBD2
clone_size: .
cdr3_aa: CASSPLGSGSAEQFF
cdr3_nt: TGTGCCAGCTCACCATTAGGTAGCGGGAGTGCTGAGCAGTTCTTC

v_call: TRBV4-2
j_call: TRBJ2-2
d_call: TRBD2
clone_size: .
cdr3_aa: CASSQESGARIGELFF
cdr3_nt: TGTGCCAGCAGCCAAGAAAGCGGGGCTCGGATCGGGGAGCTGTTTTTT

v_call: TRBV29-1
j_call: TRBJ1-1
d_call: .
clone_size: .
cdr3_aa: CSVAGWTGIDTEAFF
cdr3_nt: TGCAGCGTAGCAGGATGGACGGGGATCGACACTGAAGCTTTCTTT

v_call: TRBV5-6
j_call: TRBJ2-7
d_call: .
clone_size: once
cdr3_aa: CASSFGGPGLYEQYF
cdr3_nt: TGTGCCAGCAGCTTCGGCGGACCAGGGTTGTACGAGCAGTACTTC

v_call: TRBV9
j_call: TRBJ2-2
d_call: TRBD2
clone_size: .
cdr3_aa: CASSVGSRGVNTGELFF
cdr3_nt: TGTGCCAGCAGCGTAGGGAGCCGGGGGGTTAACACCGGGGAGCTGTTTTTT

v_call: TRBV5-1
j_call: TRBJ2-2
d_call: TRBD2
clone_size: .
cdr3_aa: CASNVLAGVTGELFF
cdr3_nt: TGCGCCAGCAATGTTCTAGCGGGAGTCACCGGGGAGCTGTTTTTT

v_call: TRBV5-6
j_call: TRBJ2-7
d_call: .
clone_size: few
cdr3_aa: CASSPGLFGGSYEQYF
cdr3_nt: TGTGCCAGCAGTCCGGGGCTTTTTGGGGGGTCCTACGAGCAGTACTTC

v_call: TRBV27
j_call: TRBJ1-1
d_call: .
clone_size: .
cdr3_aa: CASRQGWTEAFF
cdr3_nt: TGTGCCAGCAGACAGGGTTGGACTGAAGCTTTCTTT

v_call: TRBV6-5
j_call: TRBJ1-6
d_call: .
clone_size: .
cdr3_aa: CASSPGPRNSPLHF
cdr3_nt: TGTGCCAGCAGTCCAGGGCCCAGAAATTCACCCCTCCACTTT